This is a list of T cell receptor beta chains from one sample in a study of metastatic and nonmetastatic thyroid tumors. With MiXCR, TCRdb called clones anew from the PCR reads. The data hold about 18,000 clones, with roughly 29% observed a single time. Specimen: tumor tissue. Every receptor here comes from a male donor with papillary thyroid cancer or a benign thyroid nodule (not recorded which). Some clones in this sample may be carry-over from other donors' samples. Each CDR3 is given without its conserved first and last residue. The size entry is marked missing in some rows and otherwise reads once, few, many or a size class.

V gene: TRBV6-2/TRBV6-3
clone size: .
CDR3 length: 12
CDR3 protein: ASSYHRGLTEAF

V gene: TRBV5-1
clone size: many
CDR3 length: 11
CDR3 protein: ASSLAGVDTQY

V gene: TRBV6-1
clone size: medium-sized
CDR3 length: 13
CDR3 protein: ASSEVNRGNYGYT

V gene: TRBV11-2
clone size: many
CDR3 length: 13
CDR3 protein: ASSAGSSSYNEQF

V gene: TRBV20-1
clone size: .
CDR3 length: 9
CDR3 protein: SARELGEQY

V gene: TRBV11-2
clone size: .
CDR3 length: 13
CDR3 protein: ASSLGGRLSNGYT

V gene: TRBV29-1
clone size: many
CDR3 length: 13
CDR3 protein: SVDSGESGTDTQY

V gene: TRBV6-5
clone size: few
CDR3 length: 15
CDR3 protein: ASSSSFGDRGVNEQF

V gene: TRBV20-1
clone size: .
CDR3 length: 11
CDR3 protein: SATRDIPYGYT

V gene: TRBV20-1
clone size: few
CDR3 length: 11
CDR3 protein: SAAPDRNYGYT

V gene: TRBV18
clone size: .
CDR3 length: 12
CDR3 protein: ASSPPGHVYEQY